Sequencing of this T cell receptor (beta chain) was carried out in a study of glioma-infiltrating T cells after dendritic cell vaccination. The table lists this clone with a few counts. Amplification used 60 V beta primers and 13 J beta primers. Profiled with immunoSEQ multiplex PCR; TCRdb holds only in-frame clones, not every one. The sample includes around 87,000 clones, roughly four fifths of them seen just once. Noted time point: after dendritic cell vaccination, including at tumor progression/relapse. PBMC sampling occurred before vaccination, two weeks after the third dose, and at progression. With 6 bases removed from V and 5 bases from J, the gap between germline ends came to 19 bases. This CDR3 has 15 amino acids. Germline CDR1 LNHDA, CDR2 SQIVND (reference sequence).

This receptor was identified in a human donor with glioblastoma. V is TRBV19 and J is TRBJ1-1; a weak D match, TRBD1 (5 bases). Sequencing used blood, obtained after dendritic cell vaccination. The CDR3 here is CASRAPVWRGTEAFF. The DNA of the CDR3 is TGTGCCAGTAGGGCCCCGGTATGGCGGGGGACTGAAGCTTTCTTT.